A single sample is the source of the 21 T cell receptor beta chains below, sequenced in a study of cytomegalovirus exposure and HLA in healthy donors. The PCR contained 60 Vbeta and 13 Jbeta primers. TCRdb keeps only in-frame clones here, not all; method: immunoSEQ multiplex PCR. The data hold about 130,000 clones, with 70% to 85% observed a single time. Sequences were obtained from PBMCs. The receptors come from a female donor in good health and CMV-seronegative.

The V gene is TRBV28, the J gene TRBJ1-1; no definite D call. Germline V gene lookup returns CDR1 MDHEN and CDR2 SYDVKM. The ends were cut back, 3 bases at V and 3 bases at J, with 11 bases in the middle. The CDR3 spans 14 residues. Here the CDR3 reads CASSFWLGDTEAFF. Written as DNA, the CDR3 is TGTGCCAGCAGTTTCTGGCTTGGAGACACTGAAGCTTTCTTT.

The genes are TRBV28 and TRBJ2-5, with TRBD2 identical over 7 bases. The CDR3 spans 15 residues. Germline V gene lookup returns CDR1 MDHEN and CDR2 SYDVKM. Losses at the gene ends were 2 bases for V and 0 bases for J; bases not matched to a gene: 3. CDR3 protein: CASSLVSGNQETQYF. In nucleotides, the CDR3 is TGTGCCAGCAGTTTAGTCAGCGGGAACCAAGAGACCCAGTACTTC.

This rearrangement joins TRBV7-3 to TRBJ2-1; the D gene is possibly TRBD2 (5 bases). Trimming cost V 2 bases and J 2 bases, with 10 bases left between them. This CDR3 is 15 amino acids long. Germline assignment: CDR1 SGHTA and CDR2 FQGTGA. The chain's CDR3 is CASSLLGSAYNEQFF. The DNA of the CDR3 is TGTGCCAGCAGCTTATTGGGGAGTGCCTACAATGAGCAGTTCTTC.

V usage is TRBV14 and J usage is TRBJ2-7; TRBD2 matches 13 bases. Germline CDR1 reads SGHDN; CDR2 reads FVKESK. There are 15 residues in the CDR3. V shed 4 bases, J shed 4 bases, and the junction held 4 bases outside the gene matches. CDR3 in amino acids: CASSLGLAGSYEQYF. The CDR3 DNA reads as TGTGCCAGCAGCCTGGGACTAGCGGGGTCTTACGAGCAGTACTTC.

V gene TRBV28 combines with J gene TRBJ1-2; D remains ambiguous. There are 14 residues in the CDR3. The V gene lost 2 bases and the J gene lost 3 bases, with 10 bases spanning the gap. Per the germline V gene, CDR1 is MDHEN and CDR2 is SYDVKM. The CDR3 DNA reads as TGTGCCAGCAGTTTACGCGACGGAGACTATGGCTACACCTTC. Translation gives CASSLRDGDYGYTF.

The chain recombines TRBV11-2 with TRBJ1-4, with TRBD1 matching 9 bases. Germline CDR1 SGHAT, CDR2 FQNNGV. Trimming removed 5 bases from V and 5 bases from J; junction bases left unmatched: 9. This CDR3 contains 16 residues. In nucleotides, the CDR3 is TGTGCCAGCAGCCGCGTCGGCGGGACAGGGAATGAAAAACTGTTTTTT. Translation: CASSRVGGTGNEKLFF.

This clone has just a few counts. V gene TRBV4-2 combines with J gene TRBJ2-7, with TRBD2 matching over 14 bases. From germline, CDR1 is LGHNA and CDR2 YNFKEQ. Trimming removed 4 bases from V and 7 bases from J; junction bases left unmatched: 9. The CDR3 is 16 amino acids. CDR3 amino acids: CASSRLGTSGSGEQYF. CDR3 bases: TGTGCCAGCAGCCGTCTCGGGACTAGCGGGAGTGGTGAGCAGTACTTC.

The chain combines TRBV5-1 with TRBJ1-4; possibly TRBD1 for D (5 bases). CDR3 length: 15 residues. Germline CDR1 SGHRS, CDR2 YFSETQ. V was cut by 4 bases and J by 8 bases, with 18 bases left in between. CDR3: CASSPTGSPEEKLFF. In nucleotides, the CDR3 is TGCGCCAGCAGCCCTACAGGTTCCCCTGAGGAAAAACTGTTTTTT.

V is TRBV4-2 and J is TRBJ2-1, with 7 nucleotides matching TRBD1. V lost 2 bases, J lost 6 bases, and 7 bases stayed unmatched. Germline CDR1 and CDR2: LGHNA and YNFKEQ. The CDR3 totals 15 residues. The CDR3 DNA reads TGTGCCAGCAGCCAACACCCCGGGACAGCCAATGAGCAGTTCTTC. It encodes CASSQHPGTANEQFF.

The chain is built from TRBV6-5 and TRBJ1-1, with a weak D call TRBD1 (5 bases). The CDR3 runs 15 residues. Germline V lookup: CDR1 MNHEY, CDR2 SVGAGI. Trimming left V 4 bases short and J 1 base short, with 13 bases between. The CDR3 bases are TGTGCCAGCAGTTCGGGGACTGAGTCGAACACTGAAGCTTTCTTT. Translating it yields CASSSGTESNTEAFF.

The genes are TRBV6-5 and TRBJ1-2; no firm D call. This CDR3 has 14 residues. Looked up from germline, CDR1 is MNHEY and CDR2 is SVGAGI. The ends were cut back, 6 bases at V and 3 bases at J, with 14 bases in the middle. CDR3: CASSPQGDYYGYTF. For the CDR3, the DNA is TGTGCCAGCAGCCCTCAAGGCGACTACTATGGCTACACCTTC.

Of note for this clone: The germline gene is not matched at one end of the junction; a read error may be the cause. The chain employs TRBV6-5 and TRBJ1-2, with D unresolved. The CDR3 consists of 12 residues. CDR1 MNHEY and CDR2 SVGAGI come from the germline V gene. The CDR3 reads CASGYGQHGYTF. The CDR3 DNA follows: TGTGCCAGCGGTTATGGGCAGCATGGCTACACCTTC.

The chain combines TRBV5-1 with TRBJ1-3; a possible D gene is TRBD1 (5 bases). Per germline, CDR1 SGHRS and CDR2 YFSETQ. Trimming removed 0 bases from V and 0 bases from J, with 10 bases in between. The CDR3 covers 16 residues. CDR3 protein: CASSLARTGSGNTIYF. The CDR3 nucleotides read TGCGCCAGCAGCTTGGCTCGTACAGGCTCTGGAAACACCATATATTTT.

The J gene is TRBJ1-2, the V gene TRBV27; 9 nucleotides align to TRBD1. Germline-derived CDR1 and CDR2 are MNHEY and SMNVEV (reference sequence). The CDR3 sequence is 15 residues long. V lost 4 bases to trimming and J lost 7 bases; unmatched junction nucleotides: 10. This CDR3 is CASSSPGQGKGGYTF. DNA for the CDR3: TGTGCCAGCAGTTCCCCGGGACAGGGTAAAGGTGGCTACACCTTC.

With regard to this clone: At one end, the junction sequence differs from germline, possibly due to a read error. The gene calls are TRBV15 and TRBJ2-6, with D perhaps matching TRBD1 (5 bases). The V gene's germline CDR1 is LNHNV and CDR2 YYDKDF (reference sequence). CDR3 length equals 15 residues. This CDR3 reads CATSRQNSGANGLTF. CDR3 in DNA: TGTGCCACCAGCAGACAGAACTCTGGGGCCAACGGCCTGACTTTC.

This rearrangement joins TRBV4-3 to TRBJ1-1, with 7 positions matching TRBD1. J lost 1 base, V lost 0 bases, and 5 bases had no gene match. Germline assignment: CDR1 LGHNA and CDR2 YSLEER. CDR3 length equals 16 residues. CDR3 coding DNA: TGCGCCAGCAGCCAAGATACAGGGGCGAAGAACACTGAAGCTTTCTTT. As protein: CASSQDTGAKNTEAFF.

V gene TRBV27 combines with J gene TRBJ2-7; 10 nucleotides align to TRBD1. The CDR3 contains 14 residues. Germline CDR1 and CDR2: MNHEY and SMNVEV (reference sequence). Trimming at V came to 5 bases and at J to 6 bases, leaving 7 bases not matched to a gene. The DNA for the CDR3 is TGTGCCAGCAGTCCAGGGACAGGGGCGGTCGAGCAGTACTTC. This translates into CASSPGTGAVEQYF.

V is TRBV2 and J is TRBJ2-7, with 8 bases that match TRBD1. V was clipped by 4 bases and J by 3 bases; unmatched bases: 2. CDR3 length: 13 residues. CDR1 and CDR2 (germline): SNHLY, FYNNEI. CDR3 bases: TGTGCCAGCAGTGGGACAGGGTACTACGAGCAGTACTTC. As protein: CASSGTGYYEQYF.

This clone was detected only a few times. The chain carries TRBV7-9 and TRBJ1-2, with D possibly matching TRBD1 (6 bases). Germline V gene data show CDR1 as SEHNR and CDR2 as FQNEAQ (reference sequence). The CDR3 runs 14 residues. V was cut by 0 bases and J by 8 bases, with 13 bases left in between. CDR3 bases: TGTGCCAGCAGCTTAGCGGGCACAGGGAGAGGCTACACCTTC. It translates to CASSLAGTGRGYTF.

J is TRBJ2-2 and V is TRBV28; D call uncertain. CDR1 is MDHEN and CDR2 is SYDVKM in the germline V gene. The CDR3 is 15 residues long. V dropped 1 base and J dropped 2 bases, with 8 bases sitting between them. The CDR3 is CASSLYPGNTGELFF. CDR3 DNA: TGTGCCAGCAGTTTATACCCAGGAAACACCGGGGAGCTGTTTTTT.

Of note for this clone: Other DNA variants within this sample encode the same CDR3. This sequence joins TRBV7-9 and TRBJ2-2, with 9 bases lining up with TRBD1. Germline-derived CDR1 and CDR2 are SEHNR and FQNEAQ (reference sequence). V trimming: 5 bases; J trimming: 6 bases; junction bases outside the gene matches: 4. The length of the CDR3 is 14 residues. The CDR3 loop reads CASSTTGGAGELFF. CDR3 DNA sequence: TGTGCCAGCAGCACGACAGGGGGGGCCGGGGAGCTGTTTTTT.